Below are 23 T cell receptor beta chains sequenced from a single sample in a study of cytomegalovirus exposure and HLA in healthy donors. In the PCR, 60 Vbeta and 13 Jbeta primers were used. This table comes from immunoSEQ multiplex PCR, and its TCRdb copy is limited to in-frame clones, with some not included. This sample lists approximately 200,000 clones; its ten largest clones have roughly 0.74%. Sequenced: PBMCs. These receptors were taken from a boy younger than 18 in good health and CMV-seronegative.

The chain couples TRBV29-1 to TRBJ1-2, with 7 bases matching TRBD1. Per germline, CDR1 SQVTM and CDR2 ANQGSEA. This CDR3 contains 14 residues. V lost 4 bases to trimming and J lost 4 bases; unmatched junction nucleotides: 9. CDR3 bases: TGCAGCGTTGGAGGGGACAGAGCCATCTATGGCTACACCTTC. Translated, it gives CSVGGDRAIYGYTF.

V and J are TRBV7-3 and TRBJ2-2; D possibly corresponds to TRBD2 (5 bases). V lost 5 bases and J lost 13, with 14 bases in between. The CDR3 contains 12 residues. Germline V gene data show CDR1 as SGHTA and CDR2 as FQGTGA. Here the CDR3 DNA reads TGTGCCAGCAGCCCCGGGGAAGGTGGGCTGTTTTTT. Translated, it gives CASSPGEGGLFF.

V and J are TRBV29-1 and TRBJ1-1; 10 bases fit TRBD1. Germline CDR1 is SQVTM and CDR2 is ANQGSEA. CDR3 size: 13 residues. J lost 1 base, V lost 6 bases, and 2 bases had no gene match. The CDR3, as DNA: TGCAGCGTACGGACAGGGGGGAACACTGAAGCTTTCTTT. It yields the protein CSVRTGGNTEAFF.

This chain links TRBV12-5 with TRBJ2-2, with 10 bases lining up with TRBD2. The length of the CDR3 is 17 residues. Trimming took 6 bases from V and 8 from J; bases not matched to a gene: 15. CDR1 is LGHNT, CDR2 FRNRAP, per germline. CDR3 in amino acids: CASGALFASGGGGELFF. The CDR3 DNA is TGTGCTAGTGGGGCCCTCTTTGCTAGCGGGGGCGGGGGGGAGCTGTTTTTT.

The CDR3 DNA follows: TGCAGCGTAGCGAGCGGGGGGGCACTCAATGAGCAGTTCTTC. Encoded protein: CSVASGGALNEQFF. The chain links TRBV29-1 to TRBJ2-1, with 10 bases fitting TRBD2. CDR3 size: 14 residues. Germline CDR1 reads SQVTM; CDR2 reads ANQGSEA. Germline trimming cut 6 bases from V and 6 bases from J; bases unmatched to any gene: 8.

CDR3 residues: CASSQEVASGERTDTQYF. The CDR3 DNA reads TGCGCCAGCAGCCAAGAGGTGGCTAGCGGGGAGAGGACAGATACGCAGTATTTT. The genes are TRBV4-1 and TRBJ2-3; 9 bases are shared with TRBD2. The CDR3 has 18 amino acids. J was trimmed by 3 bases and V by 0 bases; bases with no gene match: 10. Germline values: CDR1 MGHRA, CDR2 YSYEKL.

The chain employs TRBV9 and TRBJ1-5; TRBD1 matches 8 bases. There are 16 residues in the CDR3. The J segment lost 0 bases and the V segment lost 3 bases, leaving 5 bases of the junction unmatched. Per the germline V gene, CDR1 is SGDLS and CDR2 is YYNGEE. The CDR3 nucleotides read TGTGCCAGCAGCGAGGGGACAGGAGGTAGCAATCAGCCCCAGCATTTT. Translating gives CASSEGTGGSNQPQHF.

This CDR3 is CASGPGQFISGNTIYF. As DNA, the CDR3 is TGTGCTAGTGGTCCAGGACAGTTTATCTCTGGAAACACCATATATTTT. The chain links TRBV12-5 to TRBJ1-3; perhaps TRBD1 as D (6 bases). Germline loops: CDR1 LGHNT, CDR2 FRNRAP. V lost 5 bases and J 0 bases, leaving 14 bases between the germline ends. There are 16 residues in the CDR3. The full variable domain, in which reference TRBV12-5 and TRBJ1-3 provide the parts outside the CDR3, is DARVTQTPRHKVTEMGQEVTMRCQPILGHNTVFWYRQTMMQGLELLAYFRNRAPLDDSGMPKDRFSAEMPDATLATLKIQPSEPRDSAVYFCASGPGQFISGNTIYFGEGSWLTVV.

V gene TRBV27 combines with J gene TRBJ1-1; 7 bases map to TRBD1. In germline, CDR1 is MNHEY, CDR2 SMNVEV (reference sequence). CDR3 size: 13 residues. With 9 bases clipped from V and 3 bases from J, the junction kept 7 bases outside the gene matches. CDR3 protein: CASSIRGHTEAFF. CDR3 nucleotides: TGTGCCAGTAGTATTAGGGGGCACACTGAAGCTTTCTTT.

J is TRBJ1-5 and V is TRBV7-2; 9 nucleotides line up with TRBD1. The CDR3 is 13 amino acids. Germline V gene lookup returns CDR1 SGHTA and CDR2 FQGNSA. Germline trimming cut 5 bases from V and 7 bases from J; bases unmatched to any gene: 3. This CDR3 reads CASSVQGAQPQHF. The CDR3 coding sequence is TGTGCCAGCAGCGTACAGGGGGCACAGCCCCAGCATTTT.

The genes are TRBV7-9 and TRBJ2-7; 8 bases are shared with TRBD1. Germline-derived CDR1 and CDR2 are SEHNR and FQNEAQ (reference sequence). V lost 0 bases and J lost 5; bases outside the gene matches: 6. The CDR3 length is 15 residues. CDR3 nucleotides: TGTGCCAGCAGCTTAGCGTCAAACAGGGGGGACGAGCAGTACTTC. It specifies CASSLASNRGDEQYF. The whole variable domain, filled in from reference TRBV7-9 and TRBJ2-7, reads DTGVSQNPRHKITKRGQNVTFRCDPISEHNRLYWYRQTLGQGPEFLTYFQNEAQLEKSRLLSDRFSAERPKGSFSTLEIQRTEQGDSAMYLCASSLASNRGDEQYFGPGTRLTVT.

The chain links TRBV5-1 to TRBJ1-1; D remains unclear. V shed 2 bases and J shed 1 base, with 12 bases lying between them. This CDR3 is 15 amino acids long. Germline V gene sequence: CDR1 SGHRS, CDR2 YFSETQ. CDR3 sequence: CASSFTQPGNTEAFF. CDR3 nucleotide sequence: TGCGCCAGCAGCTTCACCCAACCCGGGAACACTGAAGCTTTCTTT.

The V and J genes are TRBV5-1 and TRBJ2-1; a weak D match, TRBD1 (5 bases). V was clipped by 4 bases and J by 6 bases, with 17 bases between them. This CDR3 has 15 residues. The germline V gene encodes CDR1 SGHRS and CDR2 YFSETQ. The CDR3 loop reads CASSGLDRGSNEQFF. For the CDR3, the DNA is TGCGCCAGCAGCGGATTAGATAGGGGAAGCAATGAGCAGTTCTTC.

The V and J genes are TRBV15 and TRBJ2-3; perhaps TRBD2 as D (5 bases). There are 15 residues in the CDR3. V was shortened by 0 bases and J by 0 bases, with 7 bases between the two germline ends. The V gene's germline CDR1 is LNHNV and CDR2 YYDKDF (reference sequence). This CDR3 reads CATSREGGSTDTQYF. CDR3 coding DNA: TGTGCCACCAGCAGAGAGGGCGGGAGCACAGATACGCAGTATTTT.

The chain combines TRBV5-8 with TRBJ2-2; D possibly corresponds to TRBD1 (5 bases). CDR3 length: 14 amino acids. Trimming cost V 5 bases and J 6 bases, with 14 bases left between them. From germline, CDR1 is SGHTS and CDR2 YDEGEE. CDR3 sequence reads: CASSLAGKAGELFF. The CDR3 coding sequence is TGTGCCAGCAGTCTTGCAGGGAAGGCCGGGGAGCTGTTTTTT.

The chain employs TRBV5-1 and TRBJ1-1; 12 positions match TRBD1. The trim removed 2 bases at V and 1 base at J, leaving 3 bases unmatched. The CDR3 spans 16 residues. Germline CDR1 is SGHRS and CDR2 is YFSETQ. CDR3 bases: TGCGCCAGCAGCTTCCGGGACAGGGGGCCGAACACTGAAGCTTTCTTT. Translation: CASSFRDRGPNTEAFF.

The chain employs TRBV30 and TRBJ1-5; perhaps TRBD1 as D (6 bases). The CDR3 totals 18 residues. Germline V lookup: CDR1 GTSNPN, CDR2 SVGIG (reference sequence). V lost 0 bases and J lost 4, with 22 bases in between. This CDR3 reads CAWSVKSLQGWLNQPQHF. The CDR3 DNA reads as TGTGCCTGGAGTGTAAAGTCCCTACAGGGTTGGCTTAATCAGCCCCAGCATTTT.

The chain has TRBV4-3 and TRBJ1-1; 7 positions match TRBD1. Germline V gives CDR1 LGHNA, CDR2 YSLEER. The junction had 7 bases not matched to a gene; V was cut back by 1 base and J by 5 bases. CDR3 length: 15 residues. The CDR3 reads CASSQVRQGWTEAFF. CDR3 bases: TGCGCCAGCAGCCAAGTGAGACAGGGTTGGACTGAAGCTTTCTTT.

V gene TRBV9 combines with J gene TRBJ2-3; D perhaps matches TRBD2 (5 bases). Per the germline V gene, CDR1 is SGDLS and CDR2 is YYNGEE. The CDR3 length is 11 residues. The V end lost 4 bases, the J end lost 6 bases, and 6 bases lay between the germline ends. DNA for the CDR3: TGTGCCAGCAGCCCGGGGGATACGCAGTATTTT. Residues: CASSPGDTQYF.

The chain joins TRBV20-1 to TRBJ1-2, with 10 bases aligning to TRBD1. The length of the CDR3 is 11 residues. Trimming cost V 6 bases and J 8 bases; bases outside gene matches: 3. The V gene's germline CDR1 is DFQATT and CDR2 SNEGSKA (reference sequence). CDR3 in amino acids: CSARTGGGYTF. The CDR3 DNA is TGCAGTGCGCGGACAGGGGGGGGCTACACCTTC.

The chain uses TRBV15 and TRBJ2-7; 12 nucleotides agree with TRBD1. Germline CDR1 LNHNV, CDR2 YYDKDF (reference sequence). There are 17 residues in the CDR3. With 5 bases clipped from V and 0 bases from J, the junction kept 8 bases outside the gene matches. The CDR3 bases are TGTGCCACCAGCGCCCGGGACAGGGGGCTTACCTCCTACGAGCAGTACTTC. Its protein is CATSARDRGLTSYEQYF.

The chain has TRBV7-9 and TRBJ2-5, with D tentatively TRBD1 (6 bases). Germline assignment: CDR1 SEHNR and CDR2 FQNEAQ (reference sequence). V was clipped by 5 bases and J by 4 bases, with 23 bases between them. The CDR3 sequence is 17 residues long. CDR3 protein: CASSPPTRTAKTETQYF. The CDR3 DNA follows: TGTGCCAGCAGCCCTCCAACTCGGACAGCGAAAACAGAGACCCAGTACTTC.

The rearrangement uses TRBV30 and TRBJ1-1; D is unclear. With 0 bases removed from V and 5 bases from J, the gap between germline ends came to 7 bases. The germline gives CDR1 GTSNPN, CDR2 SVGIG (reference sequence). The CDR3 has 12 amino acids. CDR3 protein: CAWSVMRTEAFF. In DNA form, the CDR3 reads TGTGCCTGGAGTGTAATGCGGACTGAAGCTTTCTTT.